These T cell receptor beta chains were read from a single sample in a study of long-term antiretroviral therapy in people with HIV. Sequencing was performed with immunoSEQ multiplex PCR; in TCRdb, only in-frame clones are kept and a portion is missing. The table shows about 31,000 clones, with 80% to 90% occurring only once. The starting material was unsorted PBMCs, obtained 0.8 years before starting antiretroviral therapy. The receptor source for this set is a man between 18 and 29 years old with HIV. Each CDR3 is given with its conserved first and last residue.

v_gene,CDR3aa
TRBV6-6,CASSRQGRQLGQPQHF
TRBV4-1,CASSQERESRNQPQHF
TRBV30,CAWSRGLADTGELFF
TRBV7-2,CASSSRISGGSDIQYF
TRBV6-5,CASRIGGFSNQPQHF
TRBV19,CASSTRAGEQYF
TRBV10-3,CAIRTTGVGEAFF
TRBV19,CASSIGGEGGPLANTGELFF
TRBV6-5,CASTNTGGGYTF
TRBV9,CASSAGADTYEQYF
TRBV11-3,CASSLEGTGRDEQFF
TRBV21-1,CASSKGRSSYNEQFF
TRBV27,CASSLTGSFNQPQHF
TRBV6-5,CASSSSLGWGNTEAFF
TRBV11-2,CASSSNLGHQRPIQPQHF
TRBV19,CASSIFRAGGEKLFF
TRBV2,CASGVLSEQFF